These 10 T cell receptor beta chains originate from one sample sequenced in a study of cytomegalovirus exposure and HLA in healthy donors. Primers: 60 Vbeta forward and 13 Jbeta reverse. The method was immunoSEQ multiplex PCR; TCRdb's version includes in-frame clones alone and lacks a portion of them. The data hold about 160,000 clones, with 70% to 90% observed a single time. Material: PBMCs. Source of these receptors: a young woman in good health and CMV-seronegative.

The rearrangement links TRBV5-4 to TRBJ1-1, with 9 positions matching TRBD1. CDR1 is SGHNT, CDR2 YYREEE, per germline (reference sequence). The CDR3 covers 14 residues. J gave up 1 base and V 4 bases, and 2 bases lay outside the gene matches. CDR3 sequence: CASSPGQGNTEAFF. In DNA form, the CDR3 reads TGTGCCAGCAGCCCGGGACAGGGGAACACTGAAGCTTTCTTT.

CDR3 region: CASSLVGGRFLEQYF. The CDR3 region has the DNA TGCGCCAGCAGCTTGGTGGGCGGGAGGTTTCTCGAGCAGTACTTC. V and J are TRBV5-1 and TRBJ2-7; TRBD2 agrees at 8 bases. V shed 0 bases, J shed 6 bases, and the junction held 8 bases outside the gene matches. Germline values: CDR1 SGHRS, CDR2 YFSETQ. CDR3 length: 15 amino acids.

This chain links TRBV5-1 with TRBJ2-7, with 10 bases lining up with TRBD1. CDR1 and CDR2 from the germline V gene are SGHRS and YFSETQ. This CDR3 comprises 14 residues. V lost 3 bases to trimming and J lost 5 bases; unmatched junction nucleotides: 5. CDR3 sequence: CASSSQTGGNEQYF. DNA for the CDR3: TGCGCCAGCAGCTCACAGACAGGGGGCAACGAGCAGTACTTC.

The CDR3 sequence: CASSFGTSGNEQFF. DNA for the CDR3: TGTGCCAGTAGTTTCGGGACTAGCGGGAATGAGCAGTTCTTC. This sequence joins TRBV19 and TRBJ2-1; 12 nucleotides agree with TRBD2. CDR1 and CDR2 (germline): LNHDA, SQIVND (reference sequence). With V trimmed by 5 bases and J by 7 bases, 3 bases remained unmatched. This CDR3 is 14 amino acids long.

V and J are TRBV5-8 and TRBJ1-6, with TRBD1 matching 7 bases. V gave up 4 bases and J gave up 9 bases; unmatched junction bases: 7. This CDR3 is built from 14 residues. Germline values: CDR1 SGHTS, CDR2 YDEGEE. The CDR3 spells CASSRYRGTSPLHF. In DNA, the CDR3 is TGTGCCAGCAGCCGCTACAGGGGAACTTCACCCCTCCACTTT.

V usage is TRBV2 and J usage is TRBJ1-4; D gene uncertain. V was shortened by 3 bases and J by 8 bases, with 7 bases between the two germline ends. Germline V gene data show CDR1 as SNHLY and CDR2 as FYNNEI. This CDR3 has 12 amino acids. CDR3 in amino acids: CASSDREEKLFF. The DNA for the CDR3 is TGTGCCAGCAGTGACCGCGAGGAAAAACTGTTTTTT.

CDR3 protein: CAWNWGAEAFF. The CDR3 DNA reads TGTGCCTGGAATTGGGGGGCTGAAGCTTTCTTT. The V call is TRBV30, the J call TRBJ1-1, with D perhaps TRBD1 (5 bases). Germline V gene data show CDR1 as GTSNPN and CDR2 as SVGIG (reference sequence). This CDR3 has 11 residues. Between the trimmed V and J ends, which lost 4 bases and 6 bases, there was a span of 9 bases.

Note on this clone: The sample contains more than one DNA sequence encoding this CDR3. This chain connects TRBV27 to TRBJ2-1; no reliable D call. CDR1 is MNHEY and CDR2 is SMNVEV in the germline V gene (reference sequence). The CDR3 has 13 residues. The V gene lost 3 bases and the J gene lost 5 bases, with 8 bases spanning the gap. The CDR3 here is CASSLSRDNEQFF. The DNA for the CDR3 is TGTGCCAGCAGTTTGTCCCGGGACAATGAGCAGTTCTTC.

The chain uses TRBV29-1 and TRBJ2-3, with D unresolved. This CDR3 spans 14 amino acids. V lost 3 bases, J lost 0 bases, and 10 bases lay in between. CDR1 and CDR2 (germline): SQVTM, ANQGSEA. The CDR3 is CSVDVAFSTDTQYF. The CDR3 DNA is TGCAGCGTTGATGTTGCGTTTAGCACAGATACGCAGTATTTT.

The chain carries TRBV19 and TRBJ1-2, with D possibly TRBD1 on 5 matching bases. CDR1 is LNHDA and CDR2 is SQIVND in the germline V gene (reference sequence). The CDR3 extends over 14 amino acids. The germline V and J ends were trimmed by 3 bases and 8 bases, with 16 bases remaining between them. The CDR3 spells CASSMGGQRRGYTF. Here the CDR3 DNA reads TGTGCCAGTAGTATGGGTGGACAAAGGCGCGGCTACACCTTC.